One and the same sample provided the 20 T cell receptor beta chains below, sequenced in a study of identical twins. TCRdb processed the 5' RACE reads anew with MiXCR; each CDR3 protein has one entry. Of 1.5 million to 2 million distinct CDR3 sequences listed, about 32% are singletons. Sequenced sample: cord blood. The receptor source for this set is a newborn girl in good health.

This chain connects TRBV5-1 to TRBJ2-5, with D possibly matching TRBD2 (5 bases). The V and J ends lost 0 bases and 5 bases respectively, with 8 bases between them. Germline assignment: CDR1 SGHRS and CDR2 YFSETQ. CDR3 length: 13 residues. The CDR3 sequence: CASSLGWEETQYF. The CDR3 DNA is TGCGCCAGCAGCTTGGGATGGGAGGAGACCCAGTACTTC.

The chain couples TRBV27 to TRBJ1-4; 7 bases match TRBD1. Germline V CDR1 and CDR2: MNHEY, SMNVEV (reference sequence). V dropped 10 bases and J dropped 8; count of bases not matched to a gene: 16. This CDR3 has 15 amino acids. This chain's CDR3 is CANSRWKGAGEKLFF. As DNA, the CDR3 is TGTGCCAACAGCCGTTGGAAGGGGGCTGGGGAAAAACTGTTTTTT.

This clonotype was picked up a small number of times. The chain couples TRBV10-3 to TRBJ2-1; D may be TRBD2 (5 bases). The CDR3 is made up of 16 amino acids. The germline CDR1 and CDR2 sequences are ENHRY and SYGVKD. V was cut by 0 bases and J by 6 bases, with 15 bases left in between. CDR3 in amino acids: CAISESTSIRRNEQFF. CDR3 coding DNA: TGTGCCATCAGTGAGTCTACTAGTATCCGTCGCAATGAGCAGTTCTTC.

This clonotype has at least ten counts. The rearrangement links TRBV5-1 to TRBJ1-4; 9 bases align to TRBD1. Germline lookup yields CDR1 SGHRS and CDR2 YFSETQ. The CDR3 is made up of 15 amino acids. J was trimmed by 5 bases and V by 1 base; bases with no gene match: 3. CDR3 nucleotides: TGCGCCAGCAGCTTGCGACAGGGGGTAAATGAAAAACTGTTTTTT. The encoded protein is CASSLRQGVNEKLFF.

The chain employs TRBV18 and TRBJ2-7; TRBD2 might be the D (6 bases). The V end lost 5 bases, the J end lost 2 bases, and 16 bases lay between the germline ends. Germline lookup yields CDR1 KGHSH and CDR2 LQKENI. The CDR3 covers 15 residues. CDR3 nucleotide sequence: TGTGCCAGCTCATCAGAGGCGGGGATTACCTACGAGCAGTACTTC. This codes for CASSSEAGITYEQYF. Together with reference TRBV18 and TRBJ2-7, the CDR3 gives the full variable domain: NAGVMQNPRHLVRRRGQEARLRCSPMKGHSHVYWYRQLPEEGLKFMVYLQKENIIDESGMPKERFSAEFPKEGPSILRIQQVVRGDSAAYFCASSSEAGITYEQYFGPGTRLTVT.

This clonotype was observed a handful of times. V and J are TRBV5-1 and TRBJ2-3; unclear D gene. V lost 3 bases and J 4 bases, leaving 18 bases between the germline ends. From germline, CDR1 is SGHRS and CDR2 YFSETQ. The CDR3 totals 16 residues. CDR3 bases: TGCGCCAGCAGCTCCACCGCCATCTCCGATGCAGATACGCAGTATTTT. It specifies CASSSTAISDADTQYF.

V and J are TRBV7-8 and TRBJ2-7, with a weak D call TRBD1 (6 bases). This CDR3 comprises 15 residues. V was clipped by 5 bases and J by 0 bases, with 14 bases between them. In germline, CDR1 is SGHVS, CDR2 FQNEAQ. The CDR3 here is CASSQQGPSSYEQYF. The CDR3 DNA reads TGTGCCAGCAGCCAACAGGGTCCAAGCTCCTACGAGCAGTACTTC.

In nucleotides, the CDR3 is TGTGCCTGGACCGACAGGGGATTGCACACTGAAGCTTTCTTT. It yields the protein CAWTDRGLHTEAFF. The chain recombines TRBV30 with TRBJ1-1; 8 bases line up with TRBD1. This CDR3 is built from 14 residues. The V and J ends lost 4 bases and 3 bases, in that order; junction bases with no gene match: 7. Germline CDR1 reads GTSNPN; CDR2 reads SVGIG (reference sequence).

The chain couples TRBV5-1 to TRBJ1-6; D is perhaps TRBD1 (5 bases). CDR1 and CDR2 from the germline V gene are SGHRS and YFSETQ. The germline V and J ends were trimmed by 0 bases and 13 bases, with 17 bases remaining between them. The CDR3 spans 15 residues. The CDR3 DNA is TGCGCCAGCAGCTTGGGTGACAGCGTTTTGTTGCCCCTCCACTTT. Translated, it gives CASSLGDSVLLPLHF.

V is TRBV5-5 and J is TRBJ2-7; no definite D call. The CDR3 has 13 amino acids. Trimming removed 0 bases from V and 7 bases from J, with 11 bases in between. Germline V gene data show CDR1 as SGHKS and CDR2 as YYEKEE (reference sequence). The CDR3 DNA reads as TGTGCCAGCAGCTTGGCTAGTTTCGATGAGCAGTACTTC. It is translated as CASSLASFDEQYF.

The sample holds a few counts of this clonotype. The chain joins TRBV20-1 to TRBJ2-7; D may be TRBD1 (6 bases). Trimming cost V 2 bases and J 0 bases, with 8 bases left between them. The CDR3 is 13 residues long. CDR1 and CDR2 from the germline V gene are DFQATT and SNEGSKA (reference sequence). Here the CDR3 reads CSARPQGSYEQYF. The CDR3 region has the DNA TGCAGTGCTAGACCACAGGGCTCCTACGAGCAGTACTTC.

The V call is TRBV2, the J call TRBJ2-5; D ambiguous. The end of the DNA aligns better with TRBJ2-7, so the J call may be wrong. The CDR3 runs to 12 residues. Germline loops: CDR1 SNHLY, CDR2 FYNNEI. The DNA for the CDR3 is TGTGCCAGCAGTGTCTCCCGAGCCGAGCAGTACTTC. This encodes CASSVSRAEQYF.

Only a few counts were recorded for this clonotype. V is TRBV6-5 and J is TRBJ2-5, with D possibly matching TRBD1 (6 bases). Germline CDR1 MNHEY, CDR2 SVGAGI. The V and J ends lost 3 bases and 5 bases respectively, with 10 bases between them. This CDR3 contains 13 residues. The CDR3 is CASSYLTGETQYF. The CDR3 nucleotides are TGTGCCAGCAGTTATTTGACAGGCGAGACCCAGTACTTC.

This clonotype was seen only a few times. The genes are TRBV20-1 and TRBJ1-4; 11 bases line up with TRBD1. Germline-derived CDR1 and CDR2 are DFQATT and SNEGSKA (reference sequence). CDR3 size: 15 residues. V gave up 2 bases and J gave up 10 bases; unmatched junction bases: 9. CDR3 in DNA: TGCAGTGCTAGACCCCCGGGACAGGGGGGTGGAAAACTGTTTTTT. This sequence encodes CSARPPGQGGGKLFF.

The V and J genes are TRBV10-3 and TRBJ2-1; the match to TRBD1 covers 10 bases. The CDR3 consists of 14 residues. After removal of 3 bases from V and 7 bases from J, the junction contained 3 bases not matched to a gene. Germline assignment: CDR1 ENHRY and CDR2 SYGVKD. The CDR3 here is CAISERQGANEQFF. CDR3 nucleotides: TGTGCCATCAGTGAACGACAGGGGGCAAATGAGCAGTTCTTC.

This chain joins TRBV12-3 or TRBV12-4 and TRBJ2-7, with TRBD2 identical over 9 bases. V was clipped by 5 bases and J by 1 base; unmatched bases: 6. This CDR3 comprises 15 residues. CDR3 region: CASSQRTSASYEQYF. The CDR3 coding sequence is TGTGCCAGCAGTCAAAGGACTAGCGCTTCCTACGAGCAGTACTTC.

The chain has TRBV21-1 and TRBJ1-1. TRBV21-1 is noted as a pseudogene. CDR3 length: 12 residues. The CDR3 sequence is CASIYMNTEAFF. CDR3 in DNA: TGTGCCAGCATTTATATGAACACTGAAGCTTTCTTT.

This clonotype occurred a few times. The V and J genes are TRBV27 and TRBJ2-1; TRBD2 matches 14 bases. The trim removed 7 bases at V and 6 bases at J, leaving 14 bases unmatched. Germline CDR1 and CDR2: MNHEY and SMNVEV (reference sequence). The CDR3 has 18 residues. The CDR3 spells CASMLGLAGGLLPNEQFF. In DNA, the CDR3 is TGTGCCAGCATGCTAGGACTAGCGGGAGGCCTACTTCCCAATGAGCAGTTCTTC.

This chain joins TRBV4-2 and TRBJ2-1; tentatively, D is TRBD1 or TRBD2 (6 bases each). Germline V gene sequence: CDR1 LGHNA, CDR2 YNFKEQ. Trimming took 0 bases from V and 4 from J, leaving 16 bases between them. The CDR3 consists of 17 residues. CDR3 amino acids: CASSQDNTGASYNEQFF. The CDR3 nucleotides are TGTGCCAGCAGCCAAGATAACACGGGGGCCTCGTACAATGAGCAGTTCTTC.

This clonotype has just a few counts. CDR3: CASSLTPGTYQAYEQYF. The DNA for the CDR3 is TGTGCCAGCAGCTTAACCCCCGGGACATATCAAGCCTACGAGCAGTACTTC. The chain employs TRBV7-6 and TRBJ2-5, with D maybe TRBD1 (6 bases). The J call is in doubt because the DNA end fits TRBJ2-7 better. The CDR3 covers 17 residues. Germline values: CDR1 SGHVS, CDR2 FNYEAQ.